This TCR beta chain came from a study of CD8 T cells in ankylosing spondylitis. Study outcomes and limitations: Seemingly characteristic of ankylosing spondylitis blood was a TCR beta motif consisting of under ten highly homologous variants. Significant enrichment of disease-linked clones was reported in matched ankylosing spondylitis synovial fluid.

Molecular-barcoded quantitative 5'-RACE produced these TCR beta libraries. TCRdb itself ran the 5' RACE reads through MiXCR, one entry per CDR3 protein. The sample shows 230,000 or so distinct CDR3 sequences, about 18% of them seen only once. Trimming left V 6 bases short and J 0 bases short, with 9 bases between. The CDR3 runs to 15 residues. CDR1 LGHNT and CDR2 FRNRAP come from the germline V gene. This clonotype was seen only a few times. Antigen unknown. The clonotype was recovered from a male donor with ankylosing spondylitis or in good health (not recorded which). The V and J genes are TRBV12-5 and TRBJ1-6; D gene unclear. Source material: blood, either unsorted or a sorted T cell fraction (not recorded which). CDR3 DNA sequence: TGTGCTAGTGGCTCCTGGGGCTCCTATAATTCACCCCTCCACTTT. Amino acid sequence: CASGSWGSYNSPLHF.